This entry features one T cell receptor beta chain sequence. This sample is part of a study of control samples from healthy donors and cancer patients. Only in-frame clones appear in the TCRdb table, and some are missing; sequencing was by immunoSEQ multiplex PCR. The top ten hold roughly an eighth of the sample, which has approximately 100,000 clones, 88% seen once. CDR1 and CDR2 from the germline V gene are SGDLS and YYNGEE. The CDR3 spans 17 residues. V dropped 3 bases and J dropped 8 bases, with 24 bases sitting between them. This chain joins TRBV9 and TRBJ2-1; D perhaps matches TRBD1 (7 bases). Sequencing was carried out using blood. The clonotype was recovered from a man under 40 in good health. CDR3 amino acids: CASSARGDLRPSDEQFF. The CDR3 DNA is TGTGCCAGCAGCGCCAGGGGGGACCTCCGGCCTTCCGATGAGCAGTTCTTC.